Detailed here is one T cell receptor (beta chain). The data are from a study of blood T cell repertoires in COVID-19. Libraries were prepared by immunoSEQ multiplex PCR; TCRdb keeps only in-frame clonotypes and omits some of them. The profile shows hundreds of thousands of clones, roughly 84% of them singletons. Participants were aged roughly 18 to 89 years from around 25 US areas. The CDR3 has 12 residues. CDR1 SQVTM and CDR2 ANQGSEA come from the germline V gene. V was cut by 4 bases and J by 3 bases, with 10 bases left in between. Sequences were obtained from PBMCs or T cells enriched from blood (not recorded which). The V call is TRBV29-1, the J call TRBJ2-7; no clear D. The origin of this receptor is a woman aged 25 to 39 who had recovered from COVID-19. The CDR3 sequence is CSVGPGRYEQYF. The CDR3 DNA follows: TGCAGCGTTGGGCCGGGTCGCTACGAGCAGTACTTC.